This T cell receptor (beta chain) is from a study of blood T cell repertoires in COVID-19. Study background: Sites in the United States, Italy and Spain provided acute and convalescent COVID-19 samples.

This CDR3 is built from 13 residues. The germline V gene encodes CDR1 SGHRS and CDR2 YFSETQ. Trimming cost V 4 bases and J 0 bases, with 8 bases left between them. Participants reported their clinical history, and cohort assignment relied on those reports. As for this clone: The sample contains more than one DNA sequence encoding this CDR3.

Repertoires were generated with immunoSEQ multiplex PCR, while TCRdb's copy carries only in-frame clones and drops some. The data show about 500,000 clones, with approximately 86% seen just once and under 0.85% held by the top ten. This sequence joins TRBV5-1 and TRBJ2-7; no reliable D call. The receptor was derived from a woman aged 18-29 years who had recovered from COVID-19. Sequencing input: PBMCs or T cells enriched from blood (not recorded which). CDR3 nucleotide sequence: TGCGCCAGCAGCCTAGAAAGCTCCTACGAGCAGTACTTC. Its translation is CASSLESSYEQYF.